This T cell receptor beta chain came from a study of immune evolution from preneoplasia to lung adenocarcinoma. Findings of the study overall: Top clone share appeared to fall from AAH through AIS, MIA, adenocarcinoma.

Comment on this clone: Its antigen remains unknown.

This CDR3 comprises 15 residues. The germline V gene has CDR1 MNHNS and CDR2 SASEGT. The ends lost 4 bases at V and 11 bases at J; junction bases unmatched: 11. The repertoire was sequenced with immunoSEQ multiplex PCR; TCRdb's copy has only in-frame clones and lacks some. The profile shows fewer than 13,000 clones, 80% to 90% of them singletons. The J gene is TRBJ1-1, the V gene TRBV6-1, with TRBD1 matching 12 bases. Sequenced material: FFPE minimally invasive lung adenocarcinoma tissue. This TCR came from a person between 65 and 79 years old with lung adenocarcinoma. CDR3 nucleotides: TGTGCCAGCAGTGCGTCGGGACAGGGGGCAGTCAACGCTTTCTTT. Protein: CASSASGQGAVNAFF.